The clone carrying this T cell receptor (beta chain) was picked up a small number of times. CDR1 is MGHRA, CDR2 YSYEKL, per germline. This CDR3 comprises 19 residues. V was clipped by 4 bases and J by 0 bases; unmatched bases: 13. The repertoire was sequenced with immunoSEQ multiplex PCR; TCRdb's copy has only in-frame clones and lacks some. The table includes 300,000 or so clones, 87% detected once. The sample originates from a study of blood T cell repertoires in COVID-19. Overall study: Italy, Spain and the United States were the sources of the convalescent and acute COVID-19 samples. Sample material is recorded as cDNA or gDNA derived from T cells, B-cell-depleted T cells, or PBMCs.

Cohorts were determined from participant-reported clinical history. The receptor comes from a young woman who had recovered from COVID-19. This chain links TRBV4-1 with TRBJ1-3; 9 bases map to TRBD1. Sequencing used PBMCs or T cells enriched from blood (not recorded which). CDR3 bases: TGCGCCAGCAGCCGGACAGGGGCTAGCTCTAAGAACTCTGGAAACACCATATATTTT. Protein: CASSRTGASSKNSGNTIYF.